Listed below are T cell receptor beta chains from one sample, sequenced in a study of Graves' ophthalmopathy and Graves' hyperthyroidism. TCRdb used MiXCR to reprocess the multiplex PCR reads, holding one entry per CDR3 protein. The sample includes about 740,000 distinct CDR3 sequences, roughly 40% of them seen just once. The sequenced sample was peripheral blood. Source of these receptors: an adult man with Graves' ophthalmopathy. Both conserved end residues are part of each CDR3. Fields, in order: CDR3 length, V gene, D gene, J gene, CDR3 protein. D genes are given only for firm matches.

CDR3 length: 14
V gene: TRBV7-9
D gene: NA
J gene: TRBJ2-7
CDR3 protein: CASSSGTVYYEQYF

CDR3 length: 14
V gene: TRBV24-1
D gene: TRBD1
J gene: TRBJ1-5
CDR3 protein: CASSPGQADQPQHF

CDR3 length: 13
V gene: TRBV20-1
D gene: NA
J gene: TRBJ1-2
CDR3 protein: CSAHKDGQGDYTF

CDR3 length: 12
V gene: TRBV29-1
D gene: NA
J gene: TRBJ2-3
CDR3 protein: CSVVGSTDTQYF

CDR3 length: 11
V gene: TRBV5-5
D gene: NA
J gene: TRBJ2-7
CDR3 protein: CAGQPAYEQYF

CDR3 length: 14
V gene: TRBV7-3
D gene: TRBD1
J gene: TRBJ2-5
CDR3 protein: CASSSDREAETQYF

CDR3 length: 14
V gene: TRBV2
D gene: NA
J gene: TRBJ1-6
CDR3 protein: CASSATQANSPLHF

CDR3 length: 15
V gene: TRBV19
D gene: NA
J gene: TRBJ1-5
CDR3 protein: CASSIDSRMNQPQHF

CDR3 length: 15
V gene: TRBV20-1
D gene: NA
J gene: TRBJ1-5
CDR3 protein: CSATISAIRGQPQHF

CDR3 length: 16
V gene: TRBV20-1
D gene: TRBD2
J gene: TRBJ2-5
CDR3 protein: CSARLRSGGFQETQYF

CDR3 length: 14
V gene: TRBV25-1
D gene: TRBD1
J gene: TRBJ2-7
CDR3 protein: CASSRTGQTYEQYF

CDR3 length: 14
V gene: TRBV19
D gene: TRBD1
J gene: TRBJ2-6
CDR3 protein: CASSTRTGGNVLTF

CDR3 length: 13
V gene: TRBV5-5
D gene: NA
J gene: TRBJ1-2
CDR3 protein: CASRPGLGYGYTF

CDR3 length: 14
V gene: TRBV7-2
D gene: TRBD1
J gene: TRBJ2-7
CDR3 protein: CASSLNRGPGEQYF

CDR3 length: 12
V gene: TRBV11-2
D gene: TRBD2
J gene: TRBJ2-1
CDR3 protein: CASSLVSGGQFF

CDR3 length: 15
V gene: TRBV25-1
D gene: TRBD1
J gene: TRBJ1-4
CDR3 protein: CASRAPGGANEKLFF

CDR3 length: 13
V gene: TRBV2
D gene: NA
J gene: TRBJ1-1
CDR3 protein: CASSPLESTEAFF

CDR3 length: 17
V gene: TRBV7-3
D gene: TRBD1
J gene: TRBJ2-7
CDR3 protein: CASSYSQETGTLYEQYF

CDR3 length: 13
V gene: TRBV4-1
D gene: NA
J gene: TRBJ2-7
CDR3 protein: CASSQGRPYEQYF

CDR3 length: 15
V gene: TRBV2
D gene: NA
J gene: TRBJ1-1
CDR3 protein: CASSDVKLTGTEAFF

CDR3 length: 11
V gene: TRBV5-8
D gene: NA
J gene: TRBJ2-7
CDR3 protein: CASSLARGVAF

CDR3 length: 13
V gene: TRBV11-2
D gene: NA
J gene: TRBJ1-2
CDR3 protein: CASSSYRVGGYTF

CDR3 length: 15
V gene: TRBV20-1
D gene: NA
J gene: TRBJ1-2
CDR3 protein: CSATGGQTKNYGYTF

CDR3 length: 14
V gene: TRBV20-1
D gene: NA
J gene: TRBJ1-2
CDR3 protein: CSAREDTHRSGYTF

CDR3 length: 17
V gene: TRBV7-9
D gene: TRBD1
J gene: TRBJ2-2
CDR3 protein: CASSPSDRATNTGELFF

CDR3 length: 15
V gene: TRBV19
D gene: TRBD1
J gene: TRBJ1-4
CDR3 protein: CASSPYPGTDEKLFF

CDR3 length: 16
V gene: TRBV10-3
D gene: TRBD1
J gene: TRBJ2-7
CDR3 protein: CAISESPGQETYEQYF

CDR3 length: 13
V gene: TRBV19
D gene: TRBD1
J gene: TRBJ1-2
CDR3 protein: CASSPLGQAGYTF

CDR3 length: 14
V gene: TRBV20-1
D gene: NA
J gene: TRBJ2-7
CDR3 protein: CSARELLRTYEQYF

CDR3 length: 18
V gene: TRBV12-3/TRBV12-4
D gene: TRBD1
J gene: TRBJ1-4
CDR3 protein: CASSSTGGQLLRKEKLFF

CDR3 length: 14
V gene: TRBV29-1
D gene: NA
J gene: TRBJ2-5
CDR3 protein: CSAAGAALQETQYF

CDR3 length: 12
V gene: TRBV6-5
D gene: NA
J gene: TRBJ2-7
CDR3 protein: CAISSTFYEQYF

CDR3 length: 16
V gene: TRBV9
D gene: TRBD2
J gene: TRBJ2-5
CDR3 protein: CASSVGLAGEKETQYF

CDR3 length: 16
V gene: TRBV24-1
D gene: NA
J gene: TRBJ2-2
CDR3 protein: CATSGAGSTNTGELFF

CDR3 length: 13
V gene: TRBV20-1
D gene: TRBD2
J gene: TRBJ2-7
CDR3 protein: CSASPGTSYEQYF

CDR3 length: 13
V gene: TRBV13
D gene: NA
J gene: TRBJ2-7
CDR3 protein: CASSPMAHEEQYF

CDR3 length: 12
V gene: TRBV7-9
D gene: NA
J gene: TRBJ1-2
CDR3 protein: CASSLSRDGYTF

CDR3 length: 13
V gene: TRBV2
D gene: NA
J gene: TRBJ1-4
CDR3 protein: CAWAGTTHEKLFF

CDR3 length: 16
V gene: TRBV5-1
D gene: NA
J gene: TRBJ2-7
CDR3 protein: CASSLYLHGGTYEQHF

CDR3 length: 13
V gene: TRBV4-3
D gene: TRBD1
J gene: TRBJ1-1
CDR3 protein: CASSQGDRVEAFF

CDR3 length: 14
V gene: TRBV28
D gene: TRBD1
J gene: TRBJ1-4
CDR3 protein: CASRQGETNEKLFF

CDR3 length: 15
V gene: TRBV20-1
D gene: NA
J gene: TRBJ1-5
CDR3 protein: CSARDSGKPDQPQHF

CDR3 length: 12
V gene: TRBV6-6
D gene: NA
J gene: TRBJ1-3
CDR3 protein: CAVQREGNTIYF

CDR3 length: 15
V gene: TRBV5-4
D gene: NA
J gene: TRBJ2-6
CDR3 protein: CASSLAGPGANVLTF

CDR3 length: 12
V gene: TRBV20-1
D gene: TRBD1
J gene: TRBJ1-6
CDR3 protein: CSARGQNSPLHF

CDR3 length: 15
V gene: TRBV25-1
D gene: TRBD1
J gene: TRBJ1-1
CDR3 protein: CASAPNRGRGTEAFF